This T cell receptor (beta chain) was captured by sequencing in a study of blood T cell repertoires in COVID-19. Across the whole study: Researchers got acute and convalescent COVID-19 samples from the United States, Italy and Spain.

Assay: immunoSEQ multiplex PCR; the TCRdb copy retains only in-frame clones and omits some. The table has under 250,000 clones, 84% seen once. This CDR3 is built from 18 residues. Germline V lookup: CDR1 MNHNY, CDR2 SVGAGI (reference sequence). Trimming cost V 5 bases and J 3 bases; bases outside gene matches: 10. The source material was peripheral blood. V and J are TRBV6-6 and TRBJ2-3, with 14 bases matching TRBD2. This TCR was sampled from a woman aged 60-75 years who had recovered from COVID-19. CDR3 sequence: CASSPGLAGGGLTDTQYF. The CDR3 DNA is TGTGCCAGCAGTCCCGGACTAGCGGGGGGTGGGCTTACAGATACGCAGTATTTT.